The 15 T cell receptor beta chains below come from one sample, sequenced in a study of blood T cell repertoires in COVID-19 (dated by TCRdb to 2020 to 2021). The library relied on the immunoSEQ multiplex PCR assay. As stored in TCRdb, this immuneACCESS dataset retains in-frame rearrangements with V and J assigned. A fraction of the clones does not appear; measured against another copy, unresolved V genes explain less than half of the discrepancy, and the remainder lacks a known reason. The sample table shows about 490,000 clones, and approximately 83% are seen once. More than 3% of the sample rests with the top ten. The sequencing input was peripheral blood. The receptors derive from a human donor in a cohort sampled during active COVID-19.

The genes are TRBV19 and TRBJ1-1, with TRBD1 matching 7 bases. CDR3 length equals 16 residues. CDR1 and CDR2 from the germline V gene are LNHDA and SQIVND (reference sequence). Losses at the gene ends were 6 bases for V and 0 bases for J; bases not matched to a gene: 10. CDR3 DNA: TGTGCCAGTAGCCCGGACAGGAGAGAAATGAACACTGAAGCTTTCTTT. Translation gives CASSPDRREMNTEAFF.

V gene TRBV4-2 combines with J gene TRBJ1-2; weak D call: TRBD1 (6 bases). The CDR3 is made up of 15 amino acids. The V and J ends lost 0 bases and 2 bases respectively, with 10 bases between them. Germline V gene lookup returns CDR1 LGHNA and CDR2 YNFKEQ. CDR3: CASSQEQGQNYGYTF. The CDR3 nucleotides read TGTGCCAGCAGCCAAGAACAGGGTCAAAACTATGGCTACACCTTC.

This clone appeared a few times. The same CDR3 arises from other DNA sequences in this sample as well. The V call is TRBV30, the J call TRBJ1-2; D perhaps matches TRBD1 (6 bases). The germline CDR1 and CDR2 sequences are GTSNPN and SVGIG (reference sequence). There are 13 residues in the CDR3. V was pared by 0 bases and J by 8 bases, with 13 bases between. CDR3 protein: CAWSVAGGLGYTF. The CDR3 bases are TGTGCCTGGAGTGTAGCGGGGGGCTTAGGCTACACCTTC.

The chain carries TRBV11-3 and TRBJ2-1, with D tentatively TRBD2 (7 bases). Germline V CDR1 and CDR2: SGHNT, YENEEA. Trimming left V 5 bases short and J 8 bases short, with 25 bases between. CDR3 size: 17 residues. The CDR3: CASSTPSGDYKLDEQFF. The CDR3 DNA reads TGTGCCAGCAGCACCCCCTCAGGGGACTATAAATTAGATGAGCAGTTCTTC.

To note about this clone: One junction end disagrees with the germline gene, perhaps due to a read error. J is TRBJ2-5 and V is TRBV7-7; D may be TRBD2 (6 bases). Germline-derived CDR1 and CDR2 are SSHAT and FNYEAQ (reference sequence). CDR3 size: 16 residues. The CDR3 region is CASSLVLGGPGETQYF. The CDR3 nucleotides read TGTGCTAGCAGCTTAGTGTTGGGGGGTCCGGGAGAGACCCAGTACTTC.

This clone was observed a single time. This specimen includes other DNA sequences encoding the same CDR3. The V gene is TRBV19, the J gene TRBJ1-1; D perhaps matches TRBD1 (5 bases). This CDR3 spans 14 amino acids. Trimming pared 3 bases from V and 0 bases from J, leaving 8 bases between. Germline lookup yields CDR1 LNHDA and CDR2 SQIVND (reference sequence). This CDR3 is CASSINRMNTEAFF. CDR3 DNA: TGTGCCAGTAGTATTAACAGGATGAACACTGAAGCTTTCTTT.

The gene calls are TRBV29-1 and TRBJ2-7; TRBD1 agrees at 7 bases. Germline V lookup: CDR1 SQVTM, CDR2 ANQGSEA. This CDR3 contains 14 residues. The ends lost 4 bases at V and 5 bases at J; junction bases unmatched: 11. The CDR3 DNA is TGCAGCGTTGTGAGCGACAGGGTTCCCAACGAGCAGTACTTC. It specifies CSVVSDRVPNEQYF.

The gene calls are TRBV14 and TRBJ2-3, with 9 bases that match TRBD2. Germline CDR1 is SGHDN and CDR2 is FVKESK. The CDR3 loop spans 14 amino acids. Trimming took 4 bases from V and 4 from J; bases not matched to a gene: 3. CDR3 DNA: TGTGCCAGCAGCCGGGGACTAGCTTCAGATACGCAGTATTTT. Amino acids: CASSRGLASDTQYF.

The chain combines TRBV7-2 with TRBJ1-3; D gene ambiguous. The CDR3 sequence is 15 residues long. Germline CDR1 reads SGHTA; CDR2 reads FQGNSA. V was clipped by 2 bases and J by 4 bases, with 12 bases between them. The CDR3 DNA sequence: TGTGCCAGCAGCTTATATGGGGAGAAGGGAAACACCATATATTTT. Translated, it gives CASSLYGEKGNTIYF.

The chain links TRBV4-1 to TRBJ1-1; weak D call: TRBD1 (6 bases). V was shortened by 0 bases and J by 3 bases, with 14 bases between the two germline ends. CDR3 length: 16 amino acids. The V gene's germline CDR1 is MGHRA and CDR2 YSYEKL. CDR3 DNA: TGCGCCAGCAGCCAAGATCGCAGGACAGCTTACACTGAAGCTTTCTTT. Its translation: CASSQDRRTAYTEAFF.

The V gene is TRBV9, the J gene TRBJ2-2; TRBD2 agrees at 11 bases. Germline values: CDR1 SGDLS, CDR2 YYNGEE. The CDR3 spans 16 residues. Trimming removed 2 bases from V and 9 bases from J; junction bases left unmatched: 9. CDR3 region: CASSVLLAGVGRELFF. The CDR3 DNA follows: TGTGCCAGCAGCGTTTTACTAGCGGGAGTCGGGCGGGAGCTGTTTTTT.

A few counts support this clone. The J gene is TRBJ2-1, the V gene TRBV9, with a possible D match to TRBD2 (5 bases). Germline-derived CDR1 and CDR2 are SGDLS and YYNGEE. Trimming shortened V by 0 bases and J by 4 bases, and 11 bases separated the two germline ends. The CDR3 extends over 15 amino acids. The CDR3 DNA is TGTGCCAGCAGCGTAGATGTTAGCGCTTACAATGAGCAGTTCTTC. Amino acids: CASSVDVSAYNEQFF.

J is TRBJ1-1 and V is TRBV30; TRBD1 matches 9 bases. V was clipped by 4 bases and J by 11 bases; unmatched bases: 8. Germline V gene data show CDR1 as GTSNPN and CDR2 as SVGIG (reference sequence). CDR3 length equals 12 residues. This CDR3 is CAWTVTGGAAFF. The CDR3 region has the DNA TGTGCCTGGACCGTGACAGGGGGAGCGGCTTTCTTT.

The rearrangement links TRBV7-8 to TRBJ1-6, with TRBD1 matching 7 bases. V shed 2 bases, J shed 0 bases, and the junction held 7 bases outside the gene matches. The germline CDR1 and CDR2 sequences are SGHVS and FQNEAQ. The CDR3 sequence is 18 residues long. DNA for the CDR3: TGTGCCAGCAGCTTAAACGGCAGGGGGAGCTCCTATAATTCACCCCTCCACTTT. Its protein is CASSLNGRGSSYNSPLHF. Combining the CDR3 with reference TRBV7-8 and TRBJ1-6 gives the whole variable domain GAGVSQSPRYKVAKRGQDVALRCDPISGHVSLFWYQQALGQGPEFLTYFQNEAQLDKSGLPSDRFFAERPEGSVSTLKIQRTQQEDSAVYLCASSLNGRGSSYNSPLHFGNGTRLTVT.

As to this clone: Other DNA sequences in the same sample also yield this CDR3. The chain combines TRBV5-1 with TRBJ2-1; 13 bases agree with TRBD2. Trimming took 2 bases from V and 8 from J; bases not matched to a gene: 4. This CDR3 has 15 amino acids. The germline V gene has CDR1 SGHRS and CDR2 YFSETQ. CDR3 DNA sequence: TGCGCCAGCAGCTTACTAGCGGGAGGGCCGGATGAGCAGTTCTTC. This codes for CASSLLAGGPDEQFF.